One sample yielded the 14 T cell receptor delta chains listed below, sequenced in a study of gamma-delta chains in newborns, infants, children. TCRdb reran clone calling via CATT on the reads. This sample has about 3,100 delta-chain clones, with roughly 50% found just once. Sequenced sample: blood. The receptors originated from a child who received the measles vaccine.

As regards this clone: It may be a read error: a sequence one base away is much more abundant. Other nucleotide sequences in the sample specify the same CDR3. The chain joins TRDV1 to TRDJ1, with D maybe TRDD3 (5 bases). Deletions cut 3 bases from V and 5 bases from J, with 16 bases between. Per the germline V gene, CDR1 is TSWWSYY and CDR2 is QGS. CDR3 length equals 15 residues. CDR3 in DNA: TGTGCTCTTGGGGAGCAAGGGTACTGGATGGATAAACTCATCTTT. Protein: CALGEQGYWMDKLIF.

Turning to this clone: It may be a read error: a sequence one base away is much more abundant. The J gene is TRDJ1, the V gene TRDV3; 10 nucleotides line up with TRDD3. The CDR3 is 26 residues long. The germline CDR1 and CDR2 sequences are TVYSNPD and GDNSRS (reference sequence). V lost 2 bases and J lost 0; bases outside the gene matches: 39. The CDR3, as DNA: TGTGCCTTTCTCCCCCTTCGGGGAAGGCTCCTACGGGGGGATACGCGCCCTCTTACCTACACCGATAAACTCATCTTT. This encodes CAFLPLRGRLLRGDTRPLTYTDKLIF.

This clone occurred a few times. A much larger clone lies one base from this, so it may be a read error. The V call is TRDV1, the J call TRDJ2; TRDD3 matches at 7 bases. Per the germline V gene, CDR1 is TSWWSYY and CDR2 is QGS. This CDR3 contains 16 residues. CDR3 in DNA: TGTGCTCTTGGGGAAGAAGAAAAGGATACGGGAGCACAACCCTTCTTT. Translating it yields CALGEEEKDTGAQPFF.

Sample share makes this clone medium-sized. Other DNA sequences within the sample encode an identical CDR3. The chain's CDR3 is CACDTLTSSGDLTAQLFF. The DNA for the CDR3 is TGTGCCTGTGACACCCTTACTTCCTCTGGAGATTTGACAGCACAACTCTTCTTT. The chain employs TRDV2 and TRDJ2; D might be TRDD2 (6 bases). The CDR3 spans 18 residues. Germline V gene lookup returns CDR1 GEAIGNYY and CDR2 EKD. The ends were cut back, 0 bases at V and 1 base at J, with 17 bases in the middle.

This clone was recorded a few times. A single base separates this from a much larger clone, so it may be a read error. The chain uses TRDV2 and TRDJ3, with D perhaps TRDD3 (6 bases). This CDR3 comprises 18 residues. The germline CDR1 and CDR2 sequences are GEAIGNYY and EKD. CDR3 nucleotide sequence: TGTGCCTGTGACACTTGGGGACCAAACTCCTGGGGCACCCGACAGATGTTTTTC. This codes for CACDTWGPNSWGTRQMFF.

Concerning this clone: This is likely an artifact of a read error, given a far larger clone one base away. The chain links TRDV3 to TRDJ1; no definite D call. With 5 bases removed from V and 3 bases from J, the gap between germline ends came to 16 bases. The germline V gene encodes CDR1 TVYSNPD and CDR2 GDNSRS (reference sequence). This CDR3 comprises 13 residues. The CDR3 here is CAADPSGSDKLIF. CDR3 DNA: TGTGCCGCTGACCCAAGCGGCTCCGATAAACTCATCTTT.

This clone was seen once. A much bigger clone sits one base away, suggesting this may be a read error. CDR3 nucleotides: TGTGCCTTTGAATGGGGACCCCTGCCTGTACTGGGGGATAATCGGATTAGGTACACCGATAAACTCATCTTT. Translating it yields CAFEWGPLPVLGDNRIRYTDKLIF. The chain uses TRDV3 and TRDJ1; 11 bases line up with TRDD3. V shed 2 bases and J 0 bases; nucleotides not matched to a gene: 32. CDR1 TVYSNPD and CDR2 GDNSRS come from the germline V gene (reference sequence). The CDR3 consists of 24 residues.

Details on this clone: This may be a read error: a much more frequent sequence differs by one nucleotide. Additional DNA sequences in this sample encode the identical CDR3. The chain is built from TRDV3 and TRDJ1, with D possibly matching TRDD3 (5 bases). In germline, CDR1 is TVYSNPD, CDR2 GDNSRS (reference sequence). The germline V and J ends were trimmed by 1 base and 1 base, with 16 bases remaining between them. This CDR3 has 15 residues. CDR3 sequence: CAFMYCGEPTDKLIF. The DNA for the CDR3 is TGTGCCTTTATGTACTGTGGGGAACCCACCGATAAACTCATCTTT.

Details on this clone: A read error may be the cause here, since a much bigger clone is one base away. The chain carries TRDV1 and TRDJ1, with a possible D match to TRDD3 (6 bases). Trimming removed 0 bases at V and 3 bases at J, with 20 bases between. Germline CDR1 and CDR2: TSWWSYY and QGS. The CDR3 covers 18 residues. The CDR3 bases are TGTGCTCTTGGGGAACTGGTTCCCCCGGTGGGGGGGTCCGATAAACTCATCTTT. It yields the protein CALGELVPPVGGSDKLIF.

The V gene is TRDV2, the J gene TRDJ1; TRDD3 matches 10 bases. Per germline, CDR1 GEAIGNYY and CDR2 EKD. V lost 3 bases and J lost 3; bases outside the gene matches: 33. CDR3 length: 24 amino acids. This CDR3 reads CACDRPLSKIRTDWGIGGPDKLIF. The CDR3 coding sequence is TGTGCCTGTGACCGTCCGTTAAGCAAGATTAGAACTGACTGGGGGATTGGGGGGCCCGATAAACTCATCTTT.

Regarding this clone: Just one base apart from a much larger clone, this may be a read error. The chain carries TRDV1 and TRDJ2; 9 positions match TRDD2. The junction had 29 bases not matched to a gene; V was cut back by 0 bases and J by 3 bases. The CDR3 consists of 25 residues. Germline V lookup: CDR1 TSWWSYY, CDR2 QGS. The CDR3 is CALGELYPRAFLRGGGLTLTAQLFF. CDR3 nucleotides: TGTGCTCTTGGGGAACTATATCCCCGGGCCTTCCTACGAGGGGGGGGATTAACTCTGACAGCACAACTCTTCTTT.

About this clone itself: This may arise from a read error, as a much more abundant clone is one base away. Other DNA sequences in the same sample also yield this CDR3. Written as DNA, the CDR3 is TGTGCTCTTGGGGAACCCCTTTTCCGTGTGCTAGATCACTGGGGGAACGACACCGATAAACTCATCTTT. The encoded protein is CALGEPLFRVLDHWGNDTDKLIF. The chain uses TRDV1 and TRDJ1; 9 bases fit TRDD3. The CDR3 sequence is 23 residues long. V lost 1 base and J lost 0; bases outside the gene matches: 24. Germline values: CDR1 TSWWSYY, CDR2 QGS.

As concerns this clone: With a far larger clone one base away, a read error is the likely cause. V usage is TRDV1 and J usage is TRDJ1; 12 bases fit TRDD3. The V and J ends lost 0 bases and 2 bases, in that order; junction bases with no gene match: 40. Germline V gene data show CDR1 as TSWWSYY and CDR2 as QGS. The CDR3 spans 29 residues. The CDR3 spells CALGELWPFLFNPGGYARGAARGTDKLIF. CDR3 DNA sequence: TGTGCTCTTGGGGAACTTTGGCCGTTCCTTTTCAACCCTGGGGGATACGCGCGGGGTGCCGCGCGGGGTACCGATAAACTCATCTTT.

The rearrangement uses TRDV2 and TRDJ1, with 7 bases matching TRDD3. Germline V gene sequence: CDR1 GEAIGNYY, CDR2 EKD. Trimming took 0 bases from V and 9 from J; bases not matched to a gene: 12. The CDR3 loop spans 15 amino acids. DNA for the CDR3: TGTGCCTGTGACACCGTTGCAGGGGGATTAGCCGAACTCATCTTT. Encoded protein: CACDTVAGGLAELIF.